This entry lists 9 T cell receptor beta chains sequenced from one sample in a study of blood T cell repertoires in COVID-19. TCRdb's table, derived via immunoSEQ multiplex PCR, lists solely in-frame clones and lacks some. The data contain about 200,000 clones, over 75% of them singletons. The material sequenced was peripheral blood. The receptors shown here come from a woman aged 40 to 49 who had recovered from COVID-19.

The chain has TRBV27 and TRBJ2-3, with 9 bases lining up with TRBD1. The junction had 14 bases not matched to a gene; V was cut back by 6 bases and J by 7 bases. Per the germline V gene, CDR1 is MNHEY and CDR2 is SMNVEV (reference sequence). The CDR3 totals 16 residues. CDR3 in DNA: TGTGCCAGCAGACTCATTACAGGGGGCAGTCGATATACGCAGTATTTT. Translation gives CASRLITGGSRYTQYF.

CDR3 nucleotide sequence: TGTGCCAGCAGTTCCGGACAAGGGGGCTACACCTTC. It encodes CASSSGQGGYTF. The rearrangement uses TRBV12-3 or TRBV12-4 and TRBJ1-2; D possibly corresponds to TRBD1 (5 bases). V shed 4 bases and J shed 8 bases, with 11 bases lying between them. The CDR3 contains 12 residues.

CDR3 region: CATSGHREQFF. The CDR3 nucleotides read TGTGCCACCTCTGGACACAGGGAGCAGTTCTTC. V is TRBV19 and J is TRBJ2-1, with TRBD1 as a possible D gene (5 bases). The germline V and J ends were trimmed by 10 bases and 10 bases, with 14 bases remaining between them. In germline, CDR1 is LNHDA, CDR2 SQIVND (reference sequence). The CDR3 loop spans 11 amino acids.

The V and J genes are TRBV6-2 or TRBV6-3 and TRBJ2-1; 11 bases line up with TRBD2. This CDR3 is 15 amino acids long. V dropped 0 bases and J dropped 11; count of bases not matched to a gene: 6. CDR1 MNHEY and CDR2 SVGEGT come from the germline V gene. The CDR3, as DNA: TGTGCCAGCAGTTACTCGAATCCTAGCGGGAGGAAGCAGTTCTTC. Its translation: CASSYSNPSGRKQFF.

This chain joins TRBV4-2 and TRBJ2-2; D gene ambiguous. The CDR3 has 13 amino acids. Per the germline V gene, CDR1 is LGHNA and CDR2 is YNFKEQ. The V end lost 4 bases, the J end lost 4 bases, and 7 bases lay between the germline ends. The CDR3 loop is CASSPRVTGELFF. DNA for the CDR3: TGTGCCAGCAGCCCGAGAGTCACCGGGGAGCTGTTTTTT.

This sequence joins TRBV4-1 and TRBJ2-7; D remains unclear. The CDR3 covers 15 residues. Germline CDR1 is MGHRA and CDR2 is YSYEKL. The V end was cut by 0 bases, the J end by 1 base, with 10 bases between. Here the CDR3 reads CASSQDGTGSYEQYF. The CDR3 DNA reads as TGCGCCAGCAGCCAAGATGGTACTGGTTCCTACGAGCAGTACTTC.

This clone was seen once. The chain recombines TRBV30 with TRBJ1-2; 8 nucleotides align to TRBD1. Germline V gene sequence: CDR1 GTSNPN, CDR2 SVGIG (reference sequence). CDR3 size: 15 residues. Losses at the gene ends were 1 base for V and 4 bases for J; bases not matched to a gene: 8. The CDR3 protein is CAWSAKTGVGYGYTF. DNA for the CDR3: TGTGCCTGGAGTGCAAAGACAGGGGTAGGCTATGGCTACACCTTC.

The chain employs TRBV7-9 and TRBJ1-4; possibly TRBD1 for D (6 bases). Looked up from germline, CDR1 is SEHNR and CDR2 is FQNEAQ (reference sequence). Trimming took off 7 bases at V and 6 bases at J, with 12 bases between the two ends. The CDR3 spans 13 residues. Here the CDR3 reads CASNDQGHEKLFF. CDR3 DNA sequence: TGTGCCAGCAACGACCAGGGGCATGAAAAACTGTTTTTT.

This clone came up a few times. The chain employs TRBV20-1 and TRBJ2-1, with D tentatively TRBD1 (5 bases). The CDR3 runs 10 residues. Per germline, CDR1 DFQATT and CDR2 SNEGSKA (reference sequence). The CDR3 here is CSYSRGEQFF. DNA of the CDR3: TGCAGCTACTCTAGGGGAGAGCAGTTCTTC.